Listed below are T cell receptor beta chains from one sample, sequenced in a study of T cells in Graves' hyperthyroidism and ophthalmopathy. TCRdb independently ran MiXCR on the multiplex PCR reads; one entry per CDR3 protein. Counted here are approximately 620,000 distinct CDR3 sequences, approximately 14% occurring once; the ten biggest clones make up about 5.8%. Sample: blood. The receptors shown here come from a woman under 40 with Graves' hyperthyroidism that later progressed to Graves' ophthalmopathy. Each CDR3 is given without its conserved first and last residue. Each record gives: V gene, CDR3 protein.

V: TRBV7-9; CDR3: ASSSESYGYT
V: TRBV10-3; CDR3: AISESLGGGGLNTEAF
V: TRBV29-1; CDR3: SVEQGAPGGEKLF
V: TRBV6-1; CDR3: ASSGTGFYNEQF
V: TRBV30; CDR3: TWSWGRRGVYEQY
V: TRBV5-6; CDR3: ASSQYTRLADSYEQY
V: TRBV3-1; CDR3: ASSQETGLAGLTTDTQY
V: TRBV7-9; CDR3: ASSLFGTGETDTQY
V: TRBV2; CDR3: ASSEPIPGTSGILSYNEQF
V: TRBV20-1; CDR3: SAREEEGADTQY
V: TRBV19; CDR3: ASSIGPAGNTEAF
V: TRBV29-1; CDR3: SVGRLVGSYEQY
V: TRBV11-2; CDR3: ASSLMETQY
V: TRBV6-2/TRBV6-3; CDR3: ASSPGPGGQPQH
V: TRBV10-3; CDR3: AIRPDSTGTSGDTDTQY
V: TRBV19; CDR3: ASSTGQGRPTRPYEQY
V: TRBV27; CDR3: ASSLSVSGDTQY
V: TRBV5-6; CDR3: ASSRRDSTSREAF
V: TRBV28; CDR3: ASSLGGSADQETQY
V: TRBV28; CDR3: AGLGRAETQY
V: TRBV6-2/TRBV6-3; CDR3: ASSYSAGEAYEQY
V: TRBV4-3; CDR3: ASSQTGISTNEKLF
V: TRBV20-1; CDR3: SARRLAGGSSYNEQF
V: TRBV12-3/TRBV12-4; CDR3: ASSLGQGGNEKLF
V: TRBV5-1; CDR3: ASSFGGTVANYGYT
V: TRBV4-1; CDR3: ASSQGFREGTEAF
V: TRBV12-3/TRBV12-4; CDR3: ASSSFAGTANTGELF
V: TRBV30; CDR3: AWSLSGEKLF
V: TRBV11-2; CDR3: ASSLRTGGNEQF
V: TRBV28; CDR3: ASSLFRGPFEQF
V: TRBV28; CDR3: ASFLSGTRKTEAF
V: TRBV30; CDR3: AWGVGSSYEQY
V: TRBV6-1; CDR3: ASSGTGEGTGELF
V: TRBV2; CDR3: ASRVGLAGIYEQY
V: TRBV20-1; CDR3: SERQGASYEQY
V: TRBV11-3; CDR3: ASTHSPGRENTIY
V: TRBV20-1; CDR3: SASTGSGNTIY
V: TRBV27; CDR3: ASSFGGGVRSYEQY
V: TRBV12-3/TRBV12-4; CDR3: ASSLLAGTGGRDGYT
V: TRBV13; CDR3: ASSLRGAVSTEAF
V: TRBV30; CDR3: ASRPSGRVETQY
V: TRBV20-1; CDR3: SAKSFPGPAYNSPLH
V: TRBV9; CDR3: ASSGGTSGRELTGELF
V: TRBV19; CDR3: ASSISSGRIEQY
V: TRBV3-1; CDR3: ASSQGQGFPQH
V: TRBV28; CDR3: ASSLGGQAYNSPLH
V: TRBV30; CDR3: AWREPGQGAADTQY
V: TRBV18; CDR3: ASSPPSGSYEQY
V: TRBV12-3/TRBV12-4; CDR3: ASSPPGLEGETQY